A single sample gave rise to the 2 T cell receptor beta chains below, sequenced in a study of T cell responses to AZD1222 COVID-19 vaccine. The protocol was immunoSEQ multiplex PCR, while the TCRdb copy is restricted to in-frame clones and leaves out a portion. The sample consists of around 190,000 clones, approximately 93% of them appearing once. The input for sequencing was peripheral blood, taken 28 days after the second AZD1222 dose. Source of these receptors: an adult who received the AZD1222 COVID-19 vaccine.

The CDR3 coding sequence is TGTGCCAGCAGTTTACGGGGCAGGACGGGGAACACTGAAGCTTTCTTT. It yields the protein CASSLRGRTGNTEAFF. The gene calls are TRBV6-5 and TRBJ1-1, with a tentative D call TRBD1 (5 bases). This CDR3 is 16 amino acids long. V lost 4 bases and J lost 1, with 16 bases in between. Germline assignment: CDR1 MNHEY and CDR2 SVGAGI.

The J gene is TRBJ2-3, the V gene TRBV10-2; tentatively, D is TRBD2 (7 bases). The germline V gene has CDR1 WSHSY and CDR2 SAAADI. The CDR3 loop spans 17 amino acids. Trimming shortened V by 4 bases and J by 5 bases, and 22 bases separated the two germline ends. The CDR3 DNA reads TGCGCCAGCAGTGTGGGAGGGGGGACCCCTGGGGGAGATACGCAGTATTTT. Amino acid sequence: CASSVGGGTPGGDTQYF.